These T cell receptor beta chains were read from a single sample in a study of Ad26.COV2.S vaccination and SARS-CoV-2 variants. Sequencing used immunoSEQ multiplex PCR; TCRdb keeps in-frame clones, though not all of them. The sample includes about 220,000 clones, roughly 88% seen only once; the top ten take approximately 12%. The sequencing used peripheral blood, collected in a trial of Ad26.COV2.S vaccine versus placebo. The receptors stem from a person between 18 and 59 years old who received the Ad26.COV2.S COVID-19 vaccine or a placebo. CDR3s include the opening cysteine and the closing phenylalanine or tryptophan. Fields, in order: V gene, CDR3 length, J gene, D gene, clone size, CDR3 DNA, CDR3 protein. A D gene is named only where the DNA matches it firmly. Rows may omit the clone size; those that give it use once, few, many or a size class.

v_gene: TRBV5-1
len: 15
j_gene: TRBJ1-5
d_gene: .
abundance: few
CDR3nt: TGCGCCAGCAGCTTTGGCGGCCTCGGAGATCAGCCCCAGCATTTT
CDR3aa: CASSFGGLGDQPQHF

v_gene: TRBV10-3
len: 16
j_gene: TRBJ2-3
d_gene: TRBD2
abundance: .
CDR3nt: TGTGCCATCAGGGTAGCGGGGTGGGGTGGCACAGATACGCAGTATTTT
CDR3aa: CAIRVAGWGGTDTQYF

v_gene: TRBV7-9
len: 17
j_gene: TRBJ2-2
d_gene: TRBD2
abundance: .
CDR3nt: TGTGCCAGCAGCTTAAGACTCCCGGGAGGGCCTAACGGGGAGCTGTTTTTT
CDR3aa: CASSLRLPGGPNGELFF

v_gene: TRBV6-2/TRBV6-3
len: 17
j_gene: TRBJ2-2
d_gene: .
abundance: .
CDR3nt: TGTGCCAGCAGTTACTCGGCAGGTCCGATTAACACCGGGGAGCTGTTTTTT
CDR3aa: CASSYSAGPINTGELFF

v_gene: TRBV10-3
len: 15
j_gene: TRBJ1-2
d_gene: .
abundance: .
CDR3nt: TGTGCCACCATGGCTCGGGGTGGGCGGGACTATGGCTACACCTTC
CDR3aa: CATMARGGRDYGYTF

v_gene: TRBV7-2
len: 17
j_gene: TRBJ2-3
d_gene: .
abundance: .
CDR3nt: TGTGCCAGCAGCTTACGCCGGGGCTGGATACGAGCAGATACGCAGTATTTT
CDR3aa: CASSLRRGWIRADTQYF

v_gene: TRBV7-2
len: 15
j_gene: TRBJ1-1
d_gene: .
abundance: .
CDR3nt: TGTGCCAGCAGCTTATACGGGGGGGTGGGCACTGAAGCTTTCTTT
CDR3aa: CASSLYGGVGTEAFF

v_gene: TRBV5-1
len: 15
j_gene: TRBJ2-1
d_gene: .
abundance: .
CDR3nt: TGCGCCAGCAGCTTGACGGGACCTTATGACAATGAGCAGTTCTTC
CDR3aa: CASSLTGPYDNEQFF

v_gene: TRBV30
len: 16
j_gene: TRBJ1-4
d_gene: TRBD1
abundance: .
CDR3nt: TGTGCCTGGAGTGTACAGGGGACAGGGAAGAATGAAAAACTGTTTTTT
CDR3aa: CAWSVQGTGKNEKLFF

v_gene: TRBV28
len: 16
j_gene: TRBJ2-1
d_gene: TRBD2
abundance: .
CDR3nt: TGTGCCAGCAGTTCCCGTCGCGGGAGCACCTACAATGAGCAGTTCTTC
CDR3aa: CASSSRRGSTYNEQFF

v_gene: TRBV19
len: 12
j_gene: TRBJ1-1
d_gene: .
abundance: .
CDR3nt: TGTGCCAGTAGCTTTAGTCAGGGTAACGCTTTCTTT
CDR3aa: CASSFSQGNAFF

v_gene: TRBV5-1
len: 19
j_gene: TRBJ2-6
d_gene: .
abundance: .
CDR3nt: TGCGCCAGCAGCTTGGCCGTGGGGACATATCTCGCTGGGGCCAACGTCCTGACTTTC
CDR3aa: CASSLAVGTYLAGANVLTF

v_gene: TRBV7-2
len: 15
j_gene: TRBJ2-7
d_gene: TRBD2
abundance: .
CDR3nt: TGTGCCAGCAGCTTCGTAGGGGAGGGCCCTCGGGAGCAGTACTTC
CDR3aa: CASSFVGEGPREQYF

v_gene: TRBV30
len: 11
j_gene: TRBJ2-5
d_gene: .
abundance: .
CDR3nt: TGTGCCTGGAGTTCCTGGGAGACCCAGTACTTC
CDR3aa: CAWSSWETQYF

v_gene: TRBV30
len: 19
j_gene: TRBJ2-1
d_gene: TRBD2
abundance: .
CDR3nt: TGTGCCTGGGTGCGGAGACTAGCGGGGGGTCCGAGCTCCTACAATGAGCAGTTCTTC
CDR3aa: CAWVRRLAGGPSSYNEQFF

v_gene: TRBV5-1
len: 17
j_gene: TRBJ2-7
d_gene: .
abundance: .
CDR3nt: TGCGCCAGCAGCTTGGAAGGCAAGGGTACTAGCTCCTACGAGCAGTACTTC
CDR3aa: CASSLEGKGTSSYEQYF

v_gene: TRBV10-3
len: 15
j_gene: TRBJ2-5
d_gene: .
abundance: .
CDR3nt: TGTGCCATCAGTGAGTCGACGACTAGAGAAGAGACCCAGTACTTC
CDR3aa: CAISESTTREETQYF

v_gene: TRBV11-2
len: 15
j_gene: TRBJ2-1
d_gene: TRBD2
abundance: .
CDR3nt: TGTGCCAGCAGCTTGCAACTAGCGGGAGGGAATGAGCAGTTCTTC
CDR3aa: CASSLQLAGGNEQFF

v_gene: TRBV19
len: 16
j_gene: TRBJ1-5
d_gene: .
abundance: .
CDR3nt: TGTGCCAGTAGTATATGGGGCGGGGCCAGCAATCAGCCCCAGCATTTT
CDR3aa: CASSIWGGASNQPQHF

v_gene: TRBV5-4
len: 14
j_gene: TRBJ2-7
d_gene: TRBD1
abundance: few
CDR3nt: TGTGCCAGCTCAGACAGGGGCAGCTCCTACGAGCAGTACTTC
CDR3aa: CASSDRGSSYEQYF

v_gene: TRBV15
len: 16
j_gene: TRBJ2-3
d_gene: .
abundance: .
CDR3nt: TGTGCCACCAGCATTAGAAGTGGCCGGACGACAGATACGCAGTATTTT
CDR3aa: CATSIRSGRTTDTQYF

v_gene: TRBV5-1
len: 16
j_gene: TRBJ2-1
d_gene: TRBD2
abundance: .
CDR3nt: TGCGCCAGCAGCTTGGCGGCTGGAGGGGCGGGAGCGCGAGAATTCTTC
CDR3aa: CASSLAAGGAGAREFF

v_gene: TRBV4-3
len: 21
j_gene: TRBJ2-2
d_gene: TRBD2
abundance: .
CDR3nt: TGCGCCAGCAGCCGAGGGACTAGCGGGACTCGAAGCGGCGTGGAGACCGGGGAGCTGTTTTTT
CDR3aa: CASSRGTSGTRSGVETGELFF

v_gene: TRBV6-6
len: 16
j_gene: TRBJ2-5
d_gene: TRBD2
abundance: .
CDR3nt: TGTGCCAGCAGCCGCCCCGTGGGCGGGAGTAAGGAGACCCAGTACTTC
CDR3aa: CASSRPVGGSKETQYF

v_gene: TRBV28
len: 15
j_gene: TRBJ1-5
d_gene: TRBD1
abundance: .
CDR3nt: TGTGCCAGCAGCTGGAGACAGGGGGTTGGTCAGCCCCAGCATTTT
CDR3aa: CASSWRQGVGQPQHF

v_gene: TRBV27
len: 14
j_gene: TRBJ2-3
d_gene: TRBD2
abundance: once
CDR3nt: TGTGCCAGCAGCTCTCGGGGGAGGGGAGATACGCAGTATTTT
CDR3aa: CASSSRGRGDTQYF

v_gene: TRBV6-2/TRBV6-3
len: 14
j_gene: TRBJ1-6
d_gene: .
abundance: few
CDR3nt: TGTGCCAGCAGCCTCGCAGGACTAAATTCACCCCTCCACTTT
CDR3aa: CASSLAGLNSPLHF

v_gene: TRBV7-9
len: 15
j_gene: TRBJ2-3
d_gene: .
abundance: .
CDR3nt: TGTGCCAGCAGCTTAAAGGGGGGGTACACAGATACGCAGTATTTT
CDR3aa: CASSLKGGYTDTQYF

v_gene: TRBV19
len: 13
j_gene: TRBJ1-5
d_gene: .
abundance: few
CDR3nt: TGTGCCAGTACCGCCTCTCAGGGGTGGGCCCAGCATTTT
CDR3aa: CASTASQGWAQHF

v_gene: TRBV5-1
len: 15
j_gene: TRBJ1-4
d_gene: TRBD1
abundance: .
CDR3nt: TGCGCCAGCAGCGGACAGACAGGGGAGGGCGAAAAACTGTTTTTT
CDR3aa: CASSGQTGEGEKLFF

v_gene: TRBV7-8
len: 12
j_gene: TRBJ1-2
d_gene: .
abundance: .
CDR3nt: TGTGCCAGCCTGGACAACAACTATGGCTACACCTTC
CDR3aa: CASLDNNYGYTF

v_gene: TRBV5-1
len: 15
j_gene: TRBJ2-7
d_gene: TRBD2
abundance: .
CDR3nt: TGCGCCAGCAGCTTGGGTCTAGCGGCGACCTACGAGCAGTACTTC
CDR3aa: CASSLGLAATYEQYF

v_gene: TRBV4-1
len: 14
j_gene: TRBJ1-2
d_gene: .
abundance: .
CDR3nt: TGCGCCAGCAGCCAAGATGGGGAGCTTTTAGGCTACACCTTC
CDR3aa: CASSQDGELLGYTF

v_gene: TRBV5-6
len: 14
j_gene: TRBJ2-7
d_gene: .
abundance: .
CDR3nt: TGTGCCAGCAGCTTGAGACTAGGCCCTTACGAGCAGTACTTC
CDR3aa: CASSLRLGPYEQYF

v_gene: TRBV6-1
len: 17
j_gene: TRBJ1-5
d_gene: .
abundance: .
CDR3nt: TGTGCCAGCAGTGACGCCCTGGACAGTCGGAGCAATCAGCCCCAGCATTTT
CDR3aa: CASSDALDSRSNQPQHF

v_gene: TRBV4-3
len: 16
j_gene: TRBJ2-3
d_gene: TRBD2
abundance: .
CDR3nt: TGCGCCAGCAGCCATGGGACTAGCGGGGTCACAGATACGCAGTATTTT
CDR3aa: CASSHGTSGVTDTQYF

v_gene: TRBV7-2
len: 16
j_gene: TRBJ1-1
d_gene: .
abundance: .
CDR3nt: TGTGCCAGCAGCTGGATCGGTCAGTCCCTGAACACTGAAGCTTTCTTT
CDR3aa: CASSWIGQSLNTEAFF

v_gene: TRBV5-4
len: 12
j_gene: TRBJ2-2
d_gene: .
abundance: .
CDR3nt: TGTGCCAGCAGCTTGGTCGAAGGGGAGCTGTTTTTT
CDR3aa: CASSLVEGELFF

v_gene: TRBV28
len: 13
j_gene: TRBJ1-1
d_gene: .
abundance: .
CDR3nt: TGTGCCAGCAGTTTCTTTCGGACGAATGAAGCTTTCTTT
CDR3aa: CASSFFRTNEAFF

v_gene: TRBV7-6
len: 13
j_gene: TRBJ2-3
d_gene: .
abundance: .
CDR3nt: TGTGCCAGCAGCTTAGTAAGGGGGGATACGCAGTATTTT
CDR3aa: CASSLVRGDTQYF

v_gene: TRBV13
len: 16
j_gene: TRBJ2-3
d_gene: .
abundance: .
CDR3nt: TGTGCCAGCAGCTTAGGGGGGCCTTCGCTCACAGATACGCAGTATTTT
CDR3aa: CASSLGGPSLTDTQYF

v_gene: TRBV7-2
len: 18
j_gene: TRBJ2-1
d_gene: .
abundance: .
CDR3nt: TGTGCCAGCAGCTTAGCGAAAACCAGGCGAGGGGCATACAATGAGCAGTTCTTC
CDR3aa: CASSLAKTRRGAYNEQFF